The next 5 T cell receptor beta chains were all read from a single sample in a study of siplizumab effects on memory and regulatory T cells (dated by TCRdb to between 2018 and 2021). The method behind the library was the immunoSEQ multiplex PCR assay. This immuneACCESS table, as held by TCRdb, lists in-frame sequences with V and J called but not all clones. Of the missing ones, under half trace to an unresolved V gene in checked studies; the others have no known cause. The sample records 100,000 to 120,000 clones, 85% to 95% of which are singletons. Of the sample, about 0.32% falls within the top ten clones. Sequenced sample: CD4+ T cells sorted from blood. The receptor set was obtained from a human donor in good health.

The V call is TRBV5-1, the J call TRBJ1-6, with D unresolved. This CDR3 comprises 15 residues. Germline V CDR1 and CDR2: SGHRS, YFSETQ. The ends were cut back, 0 bases at V and 6 bases at J, with 10 bases in the middle. The CDR3 region is CASSLGTVGNSPLHF. CDR3 in DNA: TGCGCCAGCAGCTTGGGGACGGTGGGTAATTCACCCCTCCACTTT.

The CDR3: CAISTVHGNTIYF. CDR3 sequence (DNA): TGTGCCATCTCTACTGTGCATGGAAACACCATATATTTT. V and J are TRBV10-3 and TRBJ1-3, with D unresolved. V lost 8 bases and J 3 bases, leaving 11 bases between the germline ends. The CDR3 is made up of 13 amino acids. Germline CDR1 and CDR2: ENHRY and SYGVKD.

This rearrangement joins TRBV27 to TRBJ2-5; D not certain. CDR1 and CDR2 from the germline V gene are MNHEY and SMNVEV (reference sequence). The CDR3 covers 12 residues. V gave up 6 bases and J gave up 0 bases, with 5 bases separating them. CDR3 nucleotide sequence: TGTGCCAGCAGCCGATACCAAGAGACCCAGTACTTC. Translated, it gives CASSRYQETQYF.

This chain joins TRBV10-3 and TRBJ1-2; 7 nucleotides match TRBD1. CDR3 length: 12 residues. V shed 11 bases and J 3 bases; nucleotides not matched to a gene: 6. Looked up from germline, CDR1 is ENHRY and CDR2 is SYGVKD. DNA for the CDR3: TGTGCCGCCCAGGGGGGGGACTATGGCTACACCTTC. This sequence encodes CAAQGGDYGYTF.

The gene calls are TRBV5-1 and TRBJ1-1, with D perhaps matching TRBD1 (5 bases). The germline V gene encodes CDR1 SGHRS and CDR2 YFSETQ. CDR3 size: 13 residues. V lost 5 bases to trimming and J lost 6 bases, with 14 bases between them. The CDR3 DNA reads TGCGCCAGCAGACGAGGGCGGGGCGCTGAAGCTTTCTTT. Translating gives CASRRGRGAEAFF.